The subject of this entry is one T cell receptor beta chain. The data were obtained in a study of T cell responses to AZD1222 COVID-19 vaccine. Method: immunoSEQ multiplex PCR; TCRdb's copy keeps in-frame clones and lacks some. The table lists around 140,000 clones, over 85% of them singletons. CDR1 and CDR2 (germline): MGHRA, YSYEKL. The CDR3 runs 16 residues. V shed 0 bases and J 4 bases; nucleotides not matched to a gene: 7. The starting material was peripheral blood, obtained on day 0 of AZD1222 vaccination. The chain joins TRBV4-1 to TRBJ2-7; 9 bases align to TRBD1. This clonotype originated in an adult in good health. For the CDR3, the DNA is TGCGCCAGCAGCCAAGAAGGCGGGACAGGGTTATACGAGCAGTACTTC. Its translation: CASSQEGGTGLYEQYF.